The 22 T cell receptor beta chains listed next were all sequenced from one sample in a study of relationships among human T cell subsets. TCR alpha and beta CDR3s were amplified from mRNA by semiquantitative ARM-PCR. In ARM-PCR, communal superprimers followed tagged nested gene-specific primers for exponential amplification. TCRdb redid the calling of the multiplex PCR reads with MiXCR, one entry per CDR3 protein. The sample records 13,000 or so distinct CDR3 sequences, around two thirds being singletons. After CD25, CD56 and CD294 bead selections, the flow-through was collected as Th1 cells. The sequenced material came from CD4+ Th1 cells sorted from blood. These TCRs come from a man aged 35-49 years in good health.

This chain joins TRBV4-1 and TRBJ2-1; D is perhaps TRBD2 (6 bases). Germline lookup yields CDR1 MGHRA and CDR2 YSYEKL. The CDR3 is 17 residues long. Trimming pared 4 bases from V and 1 base from J, leaving 17 bases between. The CDR3 is CASSPGRGKGSYNEQFF. Written as DNA, the CDR3 is TGCGCCAGCAGCCCTGGCCGGGGGAAAGGGTCCTACAATGAGCAGTTCTTC.

This rearrangement joins TRBV7-6 to TRBJ2-1, with 9 bases fitting TRBD2. Unmatched junction bases numbered 4, after V lost 5 bases and J lost 5 bases. CDR1 is SGHVS, CDR2 FNYEAQ, per germline. The CDR3 totals 14 residues. The CDR3 sequence: CASSLWTSDNEQFF. Written as DNA, the CDR3 is TGTGCCAGCAGCCTCTGGACTAGCGACAATGAGCAGTTCTTC.

Concerning this clonotype: One end of the junction is discordant with germline, which a read error may explain. The chain uses TRBV4-1 and TRBJ1-4, with D unclear. CDR1 and CDR2 (germline): MGHRA, YSYEKL. CDR3 length equals 15 residues. The CDR3 DNA reads as TGCACCAGCAGCCGCTATGCCCGGGCTAATGAAAAACTGTTTTTT. This encodes CTSSRYARANEKLFF.

The chain employs TRBV6-6 and TRBJ2-7; the match to TRBD2 covers 11 bases. Germline V lookup: CDR1 MNHNY, CDR2 SVGAGI (reference sequence). Losses at the gene ends were 4 bases for V and 0 bases for J; bases not matched to a gene: 5. CDR3 length: 16 amino acids. The CDR3 sequence is CASSSSSGRTSYEQYF. CDR3 nucleotides: TGTGCCAGCAGTTCCTCTAGCGGGAGGACCTCCTACGAGCAGTACTTC.

With respect to this clonotype: The junction and the germline gene differ at one end; a read error may be behind it. The chain employs TRBV4-2 and TRBJ2-1; 10 positions match TRBD2. This CDR3 has 14 amino acids. Germline loops: CDR1 LGHNA, CDR2 YNFKEQ. CDR3 amino acids: CASSQPLAGVEQSF. CDR3 nucleotides: TGTGCCAGCAGCCAGCCCCTAGCGGGAGTTGAGCAGTCCTTC.

Only one count was recorded for this clonotype. This chain connects TRBV6-6 to TRBJ2-2; TRBD1 aligns across 9 bases. The CDR3 contains 16 residues. The J segment lost 7 bases and the V segment lost 7 bases, leaving 13 bases of the junction unmatched. Germline CDR1 reads MNHNY; CDR2 reads SVGAGI (reference sequence). The CDR3: CASTLTGTGRIGELFF. In DNA form, the CDR3 reads TGTGCCAGCACCCTTACCGGGACAGGGCGTATCGGGGAGCTGTTTTTT.

V is TRBV29-1 and J is TRBJ2-7; 8 nucleotides agree with TRBD2. Germline V gene data show CDR1 as SQVTM and CDR2 as ANQGSEA. This CDR3 has 14 residues. J was trimmed by 5 bases and V by 4 bases; bases with no gene match: 10. CDR3 sequence reads: CSVVDGRGINEQYF. As DNA, the CDR3 is TGCAGCGTTGTTGACGGGAGGGGTATTAACGAGCAGTACTTC.

This clonotype was observed a few times. The gene calls are TRBV5-6 and TRBJ2-7, with TRBD2 matching 11 bases. CDR3 length: 15 residues. Germline CDR1 SGHDT, CDR2 YYEEEE. With V trimmed by 4 bases and J by 5 bases, 8 bases remained unmatched. The CDR3 coding sequence is TGTGCCAGCAGCCGGAGACTAGCGGGGAGCGACGAGCAGTACTTC. It is translated as CASSRRLAGSDEQYF.

This chain links TRBV29-1 with TRBJ2-1, with TRBD2 as a possible D gene (5 bases). CDR3 length: 14 residues. From germline, CDR1 is SQVTM and CDR2 ANQGSEA. V lost 7 bases, J lost 4 bases, and 17 bases lay in between. The DNA for the CDR3 is TGCAGCGGGCAGCCTAGCAATACATACAATGAGCAGTTCTTC. Its translation is CSGQPSNTYNEQFF.

The sample holds a few counts of this clonotype. The J gene is TRBJ2-3, the V gene TRBV4-2, with D unclear. CDR1 LGHNA and CDR2 YNFKEQ come from the germline V gene. The CDR3 is made up of 11 amino acids. Trimming shortened V by 5 bases and J by 4 bases, and 4 bases separated the two germline ends. For the CDR3, the DNA is TGTGCCAGCAGCACCTCAGATACGCAGTATTTT. This codes for CASSTSDTQYF.

This sequence joins TRBV5-1 and TRBJ1-1; TRBD1 might be the D (5 bases). Germline-derived CDR1 and CDR2 are SGHRS and YFSETQ. The CDR3 has 15 residues. The V and J ends lost 4 bases and 5 bases respectively, with 18 bases between them. CDR3 sequence: CASSTRDPRWTEAFF. CDR3 DNA: TGCGCCAGCAGCACCCGGGACCCCAGATGGACTGAAGCTTTCTTT.

The CDR3 bases are TGCGCCAGCAGCCGTTCCGGGACAGGGAGTAGCGAGCAGTACTTC. Protein: CASSRSGTGSSEQYF. V is TRBV4-1 and J is TRBJ2-7, with 9 bases fitting TRBD1. The V segment lost 4 bases and the J segment 6 bases; nucleotides outside the gene matches: 10. Looked up from germline, CDR1 is MGHRA and CDR2 is YSYEKL. The CDR3 sequence is 15 residues long.

The rearrangement joins TRBV28 to TRBJ1-2; D not certain. Trimming removed 2 bases at V and 2 bases at J, with 6 bases between. This CDR3 comprises 13 residues. CDR1 MDHEN and CDR2 SYDVKM come from the germline V gene. CDR3 in amino acids: CASSLRPNYGYTF. Written as DNA, the CDR3 is TGTGCCAGCAGTTTACGGCCAAACTATGGCTACACCTTC.

This clonotype is judged medium-sized. The chain has TRBV11-2 and TRBJ2-3; D remains ambiguous. Trimming removed 5 bases from V and 2 bases from J, with 11 bases in between. Looked up from germline, CDR1 is SGHAT and CDR2 is FQNNGV. The CDR3 has 14 residues. This CDR3 is CASSPPPITDTQYF. DNA for the CDR3: TGTGCCAGCAGCCCACCCCCGATCACAGATACGCAGTATTTT.

This chain connects TRBV12-3 or TRBV12-4 to TRBJ1-5; 7 nucleotides align to TRBD1. CDR3 length: 16 amino acids. With V trimmed by 3 bases and J by 1 base, 6 bases remained unmatched. CDR3 nucleotides: TGTGCCAGCAGTTTTCGAAGGGGGCAGAGCAATCAGCCCCAGCATTTT. Encoded protein: CASSFRRGQSNQPQHF.

Here the CDR3 reads CASSTGNQPQHF. The DNA of the CDR3 is TGTGCCAGCAGTACAGGGAATCAGCCCCAGCATTTT. This chain links TRBV27 with TRBJ1-5; D perhaps matches TRBD1 (6 bases). This CDR3 spans 12 amino acids. Trimming left V 5 bases short and J 4 bases short, with 6 bases between. Germline CDR1 and CDR2: MNHEY and SMNVEV (reference sequence).

The V and J genes are TRBV11-3 and TRBJ2-7; 7 bases agree with TRBD1. CDR3 length: 13 residues. Germline CDR1 is SGHNT and CDR2 is YENEEA. The V segment lost 5 bases and the J segment 4 bases; nucleotides outside the gene matches: 5. The CDR3 nucleotides read TGTGCCAGCAGCCGAGGGACAGAATACGAGCAGTACTTC. Its protein product is CASSRGTEYEQYF.

V usage is TRBV28 and J usage is TRBJ2-2; D is perhaps TRBD2 (7 bases). Germline V lookup: CDR1 MDHEN, CDR2 SYDVKM. The length of the CDR3 is 16 residues. Trimming left V 5 bases short and J 4 bases short, with 17 bases between. The CDR3 region has the DNA TGTGCCAGCAGTATCGCTGGGGGGGCCGTCACCGGGGAGCTGTTTTTT. Translation gives CASSIAGGAVTGELFF.

The chain links TRBV28 to TRBJ2-7, with TRBD1 matching 7 bases. This CDR3 is built from 15 residues. V trimming: 5 bases; J trimming: 3 bases; junction bases outside the gene matches: 10. Germline CDR1 reads MDHEN; CDR2 reads SYDVKM. The CDR3 here is CASSQDRISRYEQYF. CDR3 DNA sequence: TGTGCCAGCAGTCAGGACAGGATTTCCCGCTACGAGCAGTACTTC.

Only one count was recorded for this clonotype. V gene TRBV7-9 combines with J gene TRBJ2-1, with TRBD2 identical over 9 bases. Germline V gene sequence: CDR1 SEHNR, CDR2 FQNEAQ (reference sequence). The CDR3 length is 18 residues. The V segment lost 2 bases and the J segment 8 bases; nucleotides outside the gene matches: 16. CDR3 region: CASSLPLRLAGRRDEQFF. CDR3 nucleotide sequence: TGTGCCAGCAGCTTACCGCTGCGGCTAGCGGGGAGAAGGGATGAGCAGTTCTTC.

Turning to this clonotype: The junction departs from germline at one end; a sequencing error may be responsible. The rearrangement joins TRBV11-2 to TRBJ2-5; D gene ambiguous. This CDR3 spans 13 amino acids. The V gene's germline CDR1 is SGHAT and CDR2 FQNNGV. Written as DNA, the CDR3 is TGCGCCAGCAGCCAAGGCGGTCTGGAGACCCAGTACTTC. It codes for CASSQGGLETQYF.

The chain joins TRBV24-1 to TRBJ2-3, with a tentative D call TRBD2 (5 bases). The CDR3 runs 14 residues. Germline CDR1 is KGHDR and CDR2 is SFDVKD. Trimming removed 9 bases from V and 0 bases from J, with 12 bases in between. This chain's CDR3 is CATRGMVSTDTQYF. Here the CDR3 DNA reads TGTGCCACCCGGGGAATGGTTAGCACAGATACGCAGTATTTT.